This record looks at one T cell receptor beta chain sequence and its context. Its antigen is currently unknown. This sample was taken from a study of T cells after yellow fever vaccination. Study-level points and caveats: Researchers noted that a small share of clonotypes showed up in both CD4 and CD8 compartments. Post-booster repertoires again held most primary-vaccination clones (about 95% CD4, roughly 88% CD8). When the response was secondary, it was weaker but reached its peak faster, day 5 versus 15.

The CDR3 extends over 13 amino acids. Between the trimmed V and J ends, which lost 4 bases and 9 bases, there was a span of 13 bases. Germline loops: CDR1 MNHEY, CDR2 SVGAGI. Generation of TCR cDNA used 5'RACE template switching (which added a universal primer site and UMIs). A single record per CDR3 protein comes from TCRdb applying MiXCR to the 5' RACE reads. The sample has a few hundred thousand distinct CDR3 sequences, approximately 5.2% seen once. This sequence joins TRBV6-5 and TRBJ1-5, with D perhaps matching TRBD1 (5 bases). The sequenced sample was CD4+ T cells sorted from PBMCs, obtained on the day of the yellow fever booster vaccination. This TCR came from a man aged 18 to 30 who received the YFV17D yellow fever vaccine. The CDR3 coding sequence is TGTGCCAGCAGTTCCATGACAAGGGGGCCCCAGCATTTT. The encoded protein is CASSSMTRGPQHF.